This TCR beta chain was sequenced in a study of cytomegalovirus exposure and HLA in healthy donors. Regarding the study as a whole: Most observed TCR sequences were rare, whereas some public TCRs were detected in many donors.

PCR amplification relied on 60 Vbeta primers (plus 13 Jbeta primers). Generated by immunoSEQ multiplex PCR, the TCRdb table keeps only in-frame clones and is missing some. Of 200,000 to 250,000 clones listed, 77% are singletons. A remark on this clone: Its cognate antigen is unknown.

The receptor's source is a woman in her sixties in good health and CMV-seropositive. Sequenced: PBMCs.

The CDR3 sequence is CACPRAGDSPYNSPLHF. In nucleotides, the CDR3 is TGTGCCTGCCCGAGAGCGGGGGACAGCCCCTATAATTCACCCCTCCACTTT. The chain carries TRBV30 and TRBJ1-6; 7 bases match TRBD1. J gave up 2 bases and V 6 bases, and 13 bases lay outside the gene matches. Germline V gene lookup returns CDR1 GTSNPN and CDR2 SVGIG (reference sequence). The CDR3 covers 17 residues.